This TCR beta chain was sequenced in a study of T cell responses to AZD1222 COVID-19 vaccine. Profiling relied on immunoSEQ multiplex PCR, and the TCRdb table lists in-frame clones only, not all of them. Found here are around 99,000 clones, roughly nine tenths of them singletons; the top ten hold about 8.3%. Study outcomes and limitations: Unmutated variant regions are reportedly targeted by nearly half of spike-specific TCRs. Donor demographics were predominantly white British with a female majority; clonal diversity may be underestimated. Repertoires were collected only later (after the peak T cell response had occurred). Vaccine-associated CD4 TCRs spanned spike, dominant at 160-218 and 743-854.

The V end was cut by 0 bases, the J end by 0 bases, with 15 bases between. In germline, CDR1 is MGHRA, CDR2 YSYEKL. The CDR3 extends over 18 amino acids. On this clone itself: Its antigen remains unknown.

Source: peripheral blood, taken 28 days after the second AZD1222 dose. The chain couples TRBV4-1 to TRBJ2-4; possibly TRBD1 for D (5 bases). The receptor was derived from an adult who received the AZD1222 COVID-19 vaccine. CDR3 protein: CASSQDLWQGLAKNIQYF. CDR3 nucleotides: TGCGCCAGCAGCCAAGATCTTTGGCAGGGTCTAGCCAAAAACATTCAGTACTTC.